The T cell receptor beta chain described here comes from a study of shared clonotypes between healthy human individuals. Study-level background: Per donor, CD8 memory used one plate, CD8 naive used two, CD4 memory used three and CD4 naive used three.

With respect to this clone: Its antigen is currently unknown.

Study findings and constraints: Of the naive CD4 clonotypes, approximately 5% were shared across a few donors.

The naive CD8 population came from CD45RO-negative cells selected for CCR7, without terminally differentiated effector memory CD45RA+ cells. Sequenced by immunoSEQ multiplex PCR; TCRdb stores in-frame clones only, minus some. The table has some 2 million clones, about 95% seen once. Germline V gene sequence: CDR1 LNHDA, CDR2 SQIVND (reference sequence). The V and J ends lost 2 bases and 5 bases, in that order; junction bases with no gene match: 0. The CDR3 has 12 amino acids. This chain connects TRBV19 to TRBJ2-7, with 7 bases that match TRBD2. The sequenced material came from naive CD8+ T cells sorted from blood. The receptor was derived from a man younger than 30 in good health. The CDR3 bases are TGTGCCAGTAGTATAAGCGGGAACGAGCAGTACTTC. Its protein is CASSISGNEQYF.